The TCR beta chain described here comes from a study of blood T cell repertoires in COVID-19. TCRdb's copy holds only in-frame clones and misses some; the assay was immunoSEQ multiplex PCR. The sample records about 87,000 clones, approximately 75% being singletons. CDR1 LNHDA and CDR2 SQIVND come from the germline V gene (reference sequence). The CDR3 sequence is 17 residues long. V shed 4 bases, J shed 0 bases, and the junction held 6 bases outside the gene matches. In its sample, this clone was seen once. The chain is built from TRBV19 and TRBJ2-1; TRBD2 agrees at 10 bases. The TCR sequence derives from a woman between 45 and 60 years old with acute or convalescent COVID-19. Sequenced input: peripheral blood. This chain's CDR3 is CASSRTSGKSSYNEQFF. In DNA form, the CDR3 reads TGTGCCAGTAGTAGGACTAGCGGTAAGAGCTCCTACAATGAGCAGTTCTTC.